This T cell receptor (beta chain) was sequenced for a study of blood T cell repertoires in COVID-19. Overall study context: Material from acute and convalescent COVID-19 was sourced from the United States, Italy and Spain. PBMCs, B-cell-depleted T cells, or T cells were the source of the cDNA or gDNA that made up the material.

V was shortened by 8 bases and J by 2 bases, with 7 bases between the two germline ends. The CDR3 has 12 amino acids. Germline V gene lookup returns CDR1 LNHNV and CDR2 YYDKDF (reference sequence). Per the original data handling: Counts of nucleated cells, estimated from reference gene primer amplification, were obtained. This table comes from immunoSEQ multiplex PCR, and its TCRdb copy is limited to in-frame clones, with some not included. The V and J calls and clone size come from that table; D and trimming were worked out from the DNA. The sample lists more than 50,000 clones, 90% occurring once. The sequencing sample was made of peripheral blood. This clonotype was sampled from a human donor in a cohort sampled during active COVID-19. The chain uses TRBV15 and TRBJ1-5, with D unclear. This chain's CDR3 is CATDEGNQPQHF. CDR3 nucleotide sequence: TGTGCCACCGACGAGGGCAATCAGCCCCAGCATTTT.